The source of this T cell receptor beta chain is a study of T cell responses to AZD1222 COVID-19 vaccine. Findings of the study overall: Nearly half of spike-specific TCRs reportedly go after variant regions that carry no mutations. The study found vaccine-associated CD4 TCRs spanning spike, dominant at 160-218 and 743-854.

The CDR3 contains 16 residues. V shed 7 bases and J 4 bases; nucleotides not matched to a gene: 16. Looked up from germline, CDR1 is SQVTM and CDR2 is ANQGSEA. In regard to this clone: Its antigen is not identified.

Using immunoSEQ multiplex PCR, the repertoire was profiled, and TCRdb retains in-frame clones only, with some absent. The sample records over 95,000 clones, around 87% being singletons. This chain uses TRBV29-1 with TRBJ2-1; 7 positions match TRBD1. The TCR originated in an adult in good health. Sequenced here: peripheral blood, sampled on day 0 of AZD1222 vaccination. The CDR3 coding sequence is TGCAGCGGGCAGAGGGGGCTCTCATGGGGTTACAATGAGCAGTTCTTC. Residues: CSGQRGLSWGYNEQFF.